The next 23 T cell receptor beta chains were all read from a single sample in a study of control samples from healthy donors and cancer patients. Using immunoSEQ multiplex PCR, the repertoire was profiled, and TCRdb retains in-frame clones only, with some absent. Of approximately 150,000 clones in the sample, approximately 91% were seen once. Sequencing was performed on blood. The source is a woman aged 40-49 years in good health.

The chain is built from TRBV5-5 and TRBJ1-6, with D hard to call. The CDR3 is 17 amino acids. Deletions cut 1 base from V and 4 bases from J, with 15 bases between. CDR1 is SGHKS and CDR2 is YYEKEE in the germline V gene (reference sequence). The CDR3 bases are TGTGCCAGCAGCTTGAATCCGGATAACACTTATAATTCACCCCTCCACTTT. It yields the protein CASSLNPDNTYNSPLHF.

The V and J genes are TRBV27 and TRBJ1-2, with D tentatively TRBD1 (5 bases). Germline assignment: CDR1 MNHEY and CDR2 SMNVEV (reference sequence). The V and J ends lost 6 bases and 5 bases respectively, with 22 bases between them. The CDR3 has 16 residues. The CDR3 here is CASRGRRAGGRYGYTF. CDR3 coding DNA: TGTGCCAGCAGGGGAAGAAGGGCCGGGGGGAGGTATGGCTACACCTTC.

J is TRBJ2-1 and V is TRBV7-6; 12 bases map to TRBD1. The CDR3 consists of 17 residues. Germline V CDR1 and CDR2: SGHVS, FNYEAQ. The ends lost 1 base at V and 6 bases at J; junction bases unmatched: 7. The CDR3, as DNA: TGTGCCAGCAGCTTAGGATTTGGGGACAGGGGGCCCAATGAGCAGTTCTTC. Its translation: CASSLGFGDRGPNEQFF.

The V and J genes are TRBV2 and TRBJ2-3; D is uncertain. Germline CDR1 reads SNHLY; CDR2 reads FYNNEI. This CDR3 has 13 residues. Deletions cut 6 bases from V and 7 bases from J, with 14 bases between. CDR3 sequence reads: CASSPSNQNTQYF. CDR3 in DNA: TGTGCCAGCAGCCCCTCTAACCAGAATACGCAGTATTTT.

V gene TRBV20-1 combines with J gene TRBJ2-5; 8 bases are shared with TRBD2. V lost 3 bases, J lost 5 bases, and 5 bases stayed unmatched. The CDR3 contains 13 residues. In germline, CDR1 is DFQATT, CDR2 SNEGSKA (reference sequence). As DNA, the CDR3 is TGCAGTGCTAGTTCGGGGGGGCTGGAGACCCAGTACTTC. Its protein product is CSASSGGLETQYF.

The CDR3 region is CASSPRQGWTEAFF. For the CDR3, the DNA is TGTGCCAGCAGTCCTCGACAGGGATGGACTGAAGCTTTCTTT. The genes are TRBV6-5 and TRBJ1-1; 7 bases are a match to TRBD1. Germline V gene lookup returns CDR1 MNHEY and CDR2 SVGAGI. V gave up 5 bases and J gave up 5 bases; unmatched junction bases: 8. The CDR3 contains 14 residues.

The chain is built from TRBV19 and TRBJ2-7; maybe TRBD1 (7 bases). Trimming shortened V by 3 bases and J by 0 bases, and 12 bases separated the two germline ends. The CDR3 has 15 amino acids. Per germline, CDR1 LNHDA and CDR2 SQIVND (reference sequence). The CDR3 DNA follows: TGTGCCAGTAGTATGGGCGGGACAGTCTCCTACGAGCAGTACTTC. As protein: CASSMGGTVSYEQYF.

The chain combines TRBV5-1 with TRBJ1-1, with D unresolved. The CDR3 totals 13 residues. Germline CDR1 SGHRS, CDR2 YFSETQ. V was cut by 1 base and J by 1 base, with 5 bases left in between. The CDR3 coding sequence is TGCGCCAGCAGCTTGATACAGAACACTGAAGCTTTCTTT. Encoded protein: CASSLIQNTEAFF.

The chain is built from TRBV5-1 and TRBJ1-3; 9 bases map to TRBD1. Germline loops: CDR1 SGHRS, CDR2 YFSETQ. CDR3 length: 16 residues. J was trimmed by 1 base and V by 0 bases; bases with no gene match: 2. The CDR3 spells CASSLGQGGSGNTIYF. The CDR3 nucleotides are TGCGCCAGCAGCTTGGGACAGGGGGGTTCTGGAAACACCATATATTTT.

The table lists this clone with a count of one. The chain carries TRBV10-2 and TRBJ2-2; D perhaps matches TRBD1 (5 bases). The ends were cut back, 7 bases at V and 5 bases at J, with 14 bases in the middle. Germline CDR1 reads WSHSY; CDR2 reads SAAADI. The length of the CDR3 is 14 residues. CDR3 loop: CASTVTVRTGELFF. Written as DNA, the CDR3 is TGCGCCAGCACAGTGACAGTGCGGACCGGGGAGCTGTTTTTT.

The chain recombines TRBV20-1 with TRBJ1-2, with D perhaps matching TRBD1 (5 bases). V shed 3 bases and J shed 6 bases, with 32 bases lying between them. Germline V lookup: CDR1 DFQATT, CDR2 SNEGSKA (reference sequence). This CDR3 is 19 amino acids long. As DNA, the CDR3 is TGCAGTGCTAGTGGGAAACTCAATAGGGACCCCATTATCGAGGATGGCTACACCTTC. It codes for CSASGKLNRDPIIEDGYTF.

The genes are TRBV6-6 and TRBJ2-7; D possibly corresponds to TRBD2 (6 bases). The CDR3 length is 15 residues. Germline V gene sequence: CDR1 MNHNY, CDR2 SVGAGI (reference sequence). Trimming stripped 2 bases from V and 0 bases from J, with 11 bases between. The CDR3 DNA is TGTGCCAGCAGTTACGTCGCGGGGTCCTCCTACGAGCAGTACTTC. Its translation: CASSYVAGSSYEQYF.

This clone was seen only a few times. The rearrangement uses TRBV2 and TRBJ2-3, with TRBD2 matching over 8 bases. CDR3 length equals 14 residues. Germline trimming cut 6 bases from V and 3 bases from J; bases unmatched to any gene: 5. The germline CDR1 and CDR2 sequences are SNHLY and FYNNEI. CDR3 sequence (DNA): TGTGCCAGCAGGGGGACTAGTGGTACAGATACGCAGTATTTT. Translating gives CASRGTSGTDTQYF.

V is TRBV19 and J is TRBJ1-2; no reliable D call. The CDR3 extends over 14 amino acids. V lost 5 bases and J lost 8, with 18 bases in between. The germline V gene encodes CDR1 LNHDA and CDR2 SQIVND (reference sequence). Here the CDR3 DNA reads TGTGCCAGTAGTGCCGGAGGGTACGGCGACGGCTACACCTTC. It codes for CASSAGGYGDGYTF.

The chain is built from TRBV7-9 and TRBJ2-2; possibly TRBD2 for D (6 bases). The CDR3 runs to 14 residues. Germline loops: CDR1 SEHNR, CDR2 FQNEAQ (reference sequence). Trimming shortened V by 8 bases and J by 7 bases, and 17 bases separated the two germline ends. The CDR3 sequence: CASLPLGGSGELFF. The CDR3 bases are TGTGCCAGCCTCCCCCTGGGGGGAAGCGGGGAGCTGTTTTTT.

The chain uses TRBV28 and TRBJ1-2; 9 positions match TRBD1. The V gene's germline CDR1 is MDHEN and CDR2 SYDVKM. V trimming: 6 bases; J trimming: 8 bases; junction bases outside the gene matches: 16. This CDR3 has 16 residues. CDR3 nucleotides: TGTGCCAGCAGCACACACTCGGGACAGGGTATGAGGGGCTACACCTTC. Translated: CASSTHSGQGMRGYTF.

CDR3 sequence reads: CASTPGGYNSPLHF. DNA for the CDR3: TGTGCCAGCACCCCAGGGGGGTATAATTCACCCCTCCACTTT. The chain recombines TRBV6-5 with TRBJ1-6; the match to TRBD1 covers 7 bases. V was clipped by 7 bases and J by 4 bases; unmatched bases: 4. The CDR3 length is 14 residues. CDR1 and CDR2 (germline): MNHEY, SVGAGI.

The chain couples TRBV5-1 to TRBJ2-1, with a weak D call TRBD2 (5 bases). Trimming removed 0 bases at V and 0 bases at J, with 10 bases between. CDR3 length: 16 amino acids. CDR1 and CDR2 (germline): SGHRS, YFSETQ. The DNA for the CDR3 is TGCGCCAGCAGCTTGGGACTATCGGGCTCCTACAATGAGCAGTTCTTC. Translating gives CASSLGLSGSYNEQFF.

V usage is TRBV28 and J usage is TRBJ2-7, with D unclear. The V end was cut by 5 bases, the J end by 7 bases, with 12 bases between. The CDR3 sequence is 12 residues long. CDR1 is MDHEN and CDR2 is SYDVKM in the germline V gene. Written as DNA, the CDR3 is TGTGCCAGCAGTCTCAACTCATGGGAGCAGTACTTC. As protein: CASSLNSWEQYF.

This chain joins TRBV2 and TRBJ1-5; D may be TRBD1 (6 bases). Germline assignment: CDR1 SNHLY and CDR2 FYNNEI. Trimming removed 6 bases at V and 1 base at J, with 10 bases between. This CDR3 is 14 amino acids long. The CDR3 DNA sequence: TGTGCCAGCAGGGACAGTCAAAGCAATCAGCCCCAGCATTTT. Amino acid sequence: CASRDSQSNQPQHF.

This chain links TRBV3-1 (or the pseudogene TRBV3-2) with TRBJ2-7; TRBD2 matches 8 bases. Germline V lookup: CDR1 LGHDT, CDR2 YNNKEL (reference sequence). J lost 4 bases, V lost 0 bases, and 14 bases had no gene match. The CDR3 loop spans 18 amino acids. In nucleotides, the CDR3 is TGTGCCAGCAGCCAAGATGAGGTAATAGCGGGGACCCAGTACGAGCAGTACTTC. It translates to CASSQDEVIAGTQYEQYF.

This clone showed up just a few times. As DNA, the CDR3 is TGTGCCAGCAGCTTAGAGGCCGGTTACGAGCAGTACTTC. The encoded protein is CASSLEAGYEQYF. The V and J genes are TRBV11-2 and TRBJ2-7; D is uncertain. This CDR3 has 13 residues. V was trimmed by 0 bases and J by 4 bases, leaving 7 bases between them. Looked up from germline, CDR1 is SGHAT and CDR2 is FQNNGV. Variable domain in full (rest from reference TRBV11-2 and TRBJ2-7): EAGVAQSPRYKIIEKRQSVAFWCNPISGHATLYWYQQILGQGPKLLIQFQNNGVVDDSQLPKDRFSAERLKGVDSTLKIQPAKLEDSAVYLCASSLEAGYEQYFGPGTRLTVT.

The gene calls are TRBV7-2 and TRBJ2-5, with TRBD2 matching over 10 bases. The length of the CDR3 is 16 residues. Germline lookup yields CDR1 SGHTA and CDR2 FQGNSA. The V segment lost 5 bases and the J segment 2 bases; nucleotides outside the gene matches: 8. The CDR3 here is CASSNILAGRQETQYF. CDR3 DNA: TGTGCCAGCAGCAACATACTAGCGGGGCGTCAAGAGACCCAGTACTTC.